This T cell receptor beta chain is from a study of blood T cells in healthy people across ages. Study results and caveats: Unsorted PBMCs blocked a conclusive comparison of naive and antigen-experienced cells. Long-lived and aged donors differed, with more naive CD4+ cells and higher diversity in the long-lived.

This clonotype appeared a few times. What it recognizes is unknown. Then a second PCR, running roughly 7 to 11 cycles, was carried out with a sample-barcoded 5' primer and a J-beta primer mix. Every cDNA molecule bore a tag from a template-switch adaptor containing 12 random nucleotides. No fewer than 3 million CDR3-containing paired-end reads came from each sample. TCRdb fed the 5' RACE reads into MiXCR, producing one record per CDR3 protein. The sample consists of hundreds of thousands of distinct CDR3 sequences, roughly 20% of them appearing once. V gave up 2 bases and J gave up 5 bases; unmatched junction bases: 6. CDR1 and CDR2 (germline): MRHNA, SNTAGT. The CDR3 consists of 16 residues.

Sequenced sample: blood. The TCR sequence derives from a man in his 70s in good health. The chain is built from TRBV6-4 and TRBJ2-5; TRBD1 matches at 12 bases. CDR3 in DNA: TGTGCCAGCAGTGACCGGGGGACAGGGGGCGAGGAGACCCAGTACTTC. This gives the protein CASSDRGTGGEETQYF.